These T cell receptor beta chains were read from a single sample in a study of T cells in Graves' hyperthyroidism and ophthalmopathy. TCRdb re-called the multiplex PCR reads with MiXCR, one entry per CDR3 protein. The sample has hundreds of thousands of distinct CDR3 sequences; about 45% are singletons. Sequencing was performed on peripheral blood or thyroid tissue (not recorded which). The receptors shown here come from an adult man with Graves' disease, either hyperthyroidism or ophthalmopathy (not recorded which). The CDR3 runs from the conserved cysteine through the conserved F or W. A D gene is named only where the DNA matches it firmly. Expanded clones get a size class; other rows say once, few or many, or leave the size out.

V	D	size	J	DNA	CDR3
TRBV5-1	.	.	TRBJ1-1	TGCGCCAGCAGCTTGGGACATTTGAACACTGAAGCTTTCTTT	CASSLGHLNTEAFF
TRBV15	TRBD1	.	TRBJ1-6	TGTGCCACCAGTGGGGACAGGGGTAATTCACCCCTCCACTTT	CATSGDRGNSPLHF
TRBV20-1	TRBD1	.	TRBJ2-5	TGCAGTGCCACCCCCGGGACAGGGAAAGAGACCCAGTACTTC	CSATPGTGKETQYF
TRBV7-9	.	few	TRBJ2-7	TGTGCCAGCAGCCAAGTTCAGGGAAACTACGAGCAGTACTTC	CASSQVQGNYEQYF
TRBV7-8	.	few	TRBJ1-1	TGTGCCAGCAGCTTATATGCCTTAGAAAGGGACACTGAAGCTTTCTTT	CASSLYALERDTEAFF
TRBV16	.	few	TRBJ1-6	TGTGCCAGCAGCCAACCAATTGGGGATTCACCCCTCCACTTT	CASSQPIGDSPLHF
TRBV29-1	TRBD1	few	TRBJ2-7	TGCAGCGTGGATTCCGGGACAGGGTCCTCAAACGAGCAGTACTTC	CSVDSGTGSSNEQYF
TRBV12-3/TRBV12-4	.	many	TRBJ1-5	TGTGCCAGCAGTTTAGATGGACAGAATCAGCCCCAGCATTTT	CASSLDGQNQPQHF
TRBV24-1	.	.	TRBJ1-1	TGTGCCACCAGCGGGCAGACGATGAACACTGAAGCTTTCTTT	CATSGQTMNTEAFF
TRBV29-1	.	.	TRBJ2-6	TGCAGCGCCGACGGTAGGGGTGGGGCCAACGTCCTGACTTTC	CSADGRGGANVLTF
TRBV20-1	.	few	TRBJ2-7	TGCAGTGCTGAGACACCCTCCTACGAGCAGTACTTC	CSAETPSYEQYF
TRBV2	.	few	TRBJ1-5	TGTGCCAGCACAGGGGAGATCAATCAGCCCCAGCATTTT	CASTGEINQPQHF
TRBV29-1	.	.	TRBJ1-1	TGCAGCGTTGTTGGCACAGGGTCCTCGGCTTTCTTT	CSVVGTGSSAFF
TRBV15	TRBD1	.	TRBJ2-5	TGTGCCACCAGCAGGACAGGGGCCCAAGGGACCCAGTACTTC	CATSRTGAQGTQYF
TRBV24-1	TRBD1	.	TRBJ2-3	TGTGCCACCAGGGGGACAGCTAGCACAGATACGCAGTATTTT	CATRGTASTDTQYF
TRBV2	.	few	TRBJ2-2	TGTGCCAGCAGTGAAACCCCACTTCTCTCCGGGGAGCTGTTTTTT	CASSETPLLSGELFF
TRBV11-1	TRBD1	once	TRBJ1-2	TGTGCCAGCAGCCCCAGGTCCCGGGACAGGGTCTATGGCTACACCTTC	CASSPRSRDRVYGYTF
TRBV20-1	TRBD1	many	TRBJ1-5	TGCAGTGCTAGAGTGGGGACAGGGGTGAATCAGCCCCAGCATTTT	CSARVGTGVNQPQHF
TRBV20-1	.	many	TRBJ1-6	TGCAGTGCTAGGTGGCACAACTATAATTCACCCCTCCACTTT	CSARWHNYNSPLHF
TRBV6-1	.	.	TRBJ2-7	TGTGCCAGCAGATACGGGACCAGTAGCTACGAGCAGTACTTC	CASRYGTSSYEQYF
TRBV7-9	TRBD1	few	TRBJ2-5	TGTGCCAGCAGCCTAGGGACAGGGTTGGAGACCCAGTACTTC	CASSLGTGLETQYF
TRBV10-3	TRBD1	.	TRBJ2-2	TGTGCCATCAGGGACAGGGGGTCGAACACCGGGGAGCTGTTTTTT	CAIRDRGSNTGELFF
TRBV10-3	.	.	TRBJ1-2	TGTGCCATCAGTGAGGCTGAGGGCAACTATGGCTACACCTTC	CAISEAEGNYGYTF
TRBV16	TRBD1	.	TRBJ2-7	TGTGCCAGCAGCCAAGCGAATCCGGGACAGGGAGCCTACGAGCAGTACTTC	CASSQANPGQGAYEQYF
TRBV19	TRBD1	.	TRBJ1-5	TGTGCCAGTAAATCAGGACAGGGTAGGAGTAATCAGCCCCAGCATTTT	CASKSGQGRSNQPQHF
TRBV6-5	.	many	TRBJ1-5	TGTGCCAGCAGAGGGGACGGGTATCAGCCCCAGCATTTT	CASRGDGYQPQHF
TRBV29-1	TRBD1	many	TRBJ1-1	TGCAGCGTACCTAAGGGGGCGGCGAACACTGAAGCTTTCTTT	CSVPKGAANTEAFF
TRBV6-6	TRBD1	.	TRBJ2-7	TGTGCCAGCAGTGAAGCAGGGGGCGTCGAGCAGTACTTC	CASSEAGGVEQYF
TRBV29-1	.	.	TRBJ2-7	TGCAGCTTAGAAGGGCGCGAGCAGTACTTC	CSLEGREQYF
TRBV6-5	.	many	TRBJ1-5	TGTGCCAGCAGTTTCGACAGCCGCAATCAGCCCCAGCATTTT	CASSFDSRNQPQHF